Each of the 21 T cell receptor beta chains below was sequenced from the same sample in a study of blood T cells in healthy people across ages. Using a J-beta primer mix together with a sample-barcoded 5' primer, a second PCR was run for 7 to 11 cycles. TCRdb reprocessed the 5' RACE reads via MiXCR and lists one record per CDR3 protein. The sample shows around 580,000 distinct CDR3 sequences, more than 45% of them seen only once. Sequencing was carried out using blood. The receptors stem from a man at least 80 years old in good health.

The chain recombines TRBV4-3 with TRBJ2-5, with 8 bases identical to TRBD2. The ends lost 0 bases at V and 5 bases at J; junction bases unmatched: 5. The CDR3 length is 15 residues. Germline V CDR1 and CDR2: LGHNA, YSLEER. CDR3 DNA sequence: TGCGCCAGCAGCCAAGATAGCGGGGCTGGGGAGACCCAGTACTTC. Residues: CASSQDSGAGETQYF.

This clonotype occurred a few times. The V gene is TRBV6-5, the J gene TRBJ1-1, with 11 bases matching TRBD1. Trimming cost V 6 bases and J 4 bases; bases outside gene matches: 7. This CDR3 region has 15 residues. The germline V gene encodes CDR1 MNHEY and CDR2 SVGAGI. The CDR3 loop is CASRTGQGGRTEAFF. Written as DNA, the CDR3 is TGTGCCAGCAGGACGGGACAGGGGGGACGCACTGAAGCTTTCTTT.

A few counts support this clonotype. CDR3 sequence reads: CAPKWELFYEQYF. CDR3 DNA sequence: TGTGCCCCCAAGTGGGAACTTTTCTACGAGCAGTACTTC. The V gene is TRBV27, the J gene TRBJ2-7; D gene ambiguous. CDR1 and CDR2 from the germline V gene are MNHEY and SMNVEV (reference sequence). V dropped 11 bases and J dropped 3 bases, with 17 bases sitting between them. CDR3 length: 13 amino acids.

The chain is built from TRBV7-3 and TRBJ2-1; D unresolved. CDR3 length: 14 amino acids. Trimming pared 0 bases from V and 5 bases from J, leaving 8 bases between. The germline CDR1 and CDR2 sequences are SGHTA and FQGTGA. The CDR3 sequence is CASSLTTRDNEQFF. The CDR3 nucleotides are TGTGCCAGCAGCTTAACGACGAGAGACAATGAGCAGTTCTTC.

The rearrangement joins TRBV20-1 to TRBJ2-5, with 7 nucleotides matching TRBD1. The V gene end was trimmed by 2 bases and the J gene end by 6 bases; junction bases not matched to a gene: 6. The CDR3 spans 13 residues. Per germline, CDR1 DFQATT and CDR2 SNEGSKA (reference sequence). CDR3 sequence (DNA): TGCAGTGCTAGATTAGGGACAGAGAAGACCCAGTACTTC. This encodes CSARLGTEKTQYF.

The V gene is TRBV3-1, the J gene TRBJ2-7, with 12 bases lining up with TRBD2. Losses at the gene ends were 4 bases for V and 7 bases for J; bases not matched to a gene: 11. The CDR3 is 16 amino acids. Germline CDR1 and CDR2: LGHDT and YNNKEL (reference sequence). CDR3 nucleotides: TGTGCCAGCAGCCCGAGAACTAGCGGGGGGTACAATGAGCAGTACTTC. The encoded protein is CASSPRTSGGYNEQYF.

A word on this clonotype: At one of its ends the junction is not consistent with the germline gene, which may arise from a read error. The genes are TRBV11-2 and TRBJ2-3, with D unclear. Germline values: CDR1 SGHAT, CDR2 FQNNGV. CDR3 length: 13 residues. In nucleotides, the CDR3 is TGTGCCAGCAGCGTAGATCTGGAAGATACGCAGTATTTT. Residues: CASSVDLEDTQYF.

The genes are TRBV7-9 and TRBJ2-5, with 10 bases aligning to TRBD1. The germline V gene encodes CDR1 SEHNR and CDR2 FQNEAQ (reference sequence). This CDR3 has 14 amino acids. Trimming took 6 bases from V and 4 from J; bases not matched to a gene: 5. The CDR3 DNA reads TGTGCCAGCAGACGGACAGGGGGTCGAGAGACCCAGTACTTC. It yields the protein CASRRTGGRETQYF.

The CDR3 protein is CASSIRDRPDSGYGYTF. DNA of the CDR3: TGTGCCAGCAGCATTAGAGACAGGCCCGACAGCGGCTATGGCTACACCTTC. The V and J genes are TRBV6-6 and TRBJ1-2; D possibly corresponds to TRBD1 (6 bases). This CDR3 is 17 amino acids long. Trimming cost V 6 bases and J 4 bases, with 24 bases left between them. The V gene's germline CDR1 is MNHNY and CDR2 SVGAGI (reference sequence).

In its sample, this clonotype was seen a few times. The chain recombines TRBV28 with TRBJ2-1; D gene uncertain. Trimming took off 6 bases at V and 4 bases at J, with 19 bases between the two ends. From germline, CDR1 is MDHEN and CDR2 SYDVKM. The CDR3 length is 16 residues. CDR3 coding DNA: TGTGCCAGCAGCTCCTCTCCTAGAAAACAATACAATGAGCAGTTCTTC. This sequence encodes CASSSSPRKQYNEQFF.

The table lists this clonotype with a few counts. V is TRBV20-1 and J is TRBJ2-3; D gene uncertain. Trimming pared 3 bases from V and 6 bases from J, leaving 10 bases between. The CDR3 extends over 12 amino acids. The germline V gene has CDR1 DFQATT and CDR2 SNEGSKA (reference sequence). CDR3 sequence reads: CSARTSGDTQYF. CDR3 DNA sequence: TGCAGTGCTAGGACTTCTGGGGATACGCAGTATTTT.

Ten or more counts support this clonotype. CDR3 coding DNA: TGCGCCAGCAGCCCAGGACAGGGCAACGAGCAGTACTTC. This sequence encodes CASSPGQGNEQYF. The chain uses TRBV5-1 and TRBJ2-7; 8 bases are a match to TRBD1. Germline loops: CDR1 SGHRS, CDR2 YFSETQ. The CDR3 is 13 amino acids. The junction had 5 bases not matched to a gene; V was cut back by 4 bases and J by 5 bases.

The chain employs TRBV5-1 and TRBJ1-2; TRBD1 is a possible D gene (6 bases). The CDR3 covers 13 residues. The germline CDR1 and CDR2 sequences are SGHRS and YFSETQ. V was clipped by 4 bases and J by 6 bases, with 13 bases between them. CDR3 DNA: TGCGCCAGCAGCATGGACAGCTCAGATGGCTACACCTTC. Protein sequence: CASSMDSSDGYTF.

In this sample, this clonotype turned up many times. This chain joins TRBV12-3 or TRBV12-4 and TRBJ1-2; the D is unclear. V dropped 6 bases and J dropped 8 bases, with 10 bases sitting between them. The CDR3 contains 11 residues. The CDR3 sequence: CASSLGGGYTF. DNA for the CDR3: TGTGCCAGCAGCCTAGGTGGCGGCTACACCTTC.

A word on this clonotype: Germline and junction disagree at one end, which may indicate a read error. The V call is TRBV6-5, the J call TRBJ2-7, with 14 positions matching TRBD2. Looked up from germline, CDR1 is MNHEY and CDR2 is SVGAGI. The CDR3 spans 16 residues. CDR3 region: CAGSYGLAGGYYERYF. DNA for the CDR3: TGTGCCGGCAGTTACGGACTAGCGGGGGGATATTACGAGCGGTACTTT.

There are a few counts of this clonotype. The chain employs TRBV6-2 or TRBV6-3 and TRBJ2-1; 10 bases map to TRBD2. Per germline, CDR1 MNHEY and CDR2 SVGEGT. The CDR3 has 15 residues. The V gene end was trimmed by 0 bases and the J gene end by 6 bases; junction bases not matched to a gene: 2. CDR3 sequence reads: CASSYSLAGANEQFF. The CDR3 region has the DNA TGTGCCAGCAGTTACTCCCTAGCGGGAGCCAATGAGCAGTTCTTC.

V is TRBV7-2 and J is TRBJ1-2, with D unresolved. The CDR3 runs to 12 residues. In germline, CDR1 is SGHTA, CDR2 FQGNSA. Trimming left V 3 bases short and J 4 bases short, with 6 bases between. The CDR3 here is CASSLNPYGYTF. For the CDR3, the DNA is TGTGCCAGCAGCTTGAATCCCTATGGCTACACCTTC.

The J gene is TRBJ2-7, the V gene TRBV12-3 or TRBV12-4; TRBD2 aligns across 7 bases. Trimming at V came to 6 bases and at J to 0 bases, leaving 8 bases not matched to a gene. The CDR3 is made up of 15 amino acids. This chain's CDR3 is CASSRGDPNSYEQYF. The DNA of the CDR3 is TGTGCCAGCAGCCGGGGGGACCCGAACTCCTACGAGCAGTACTTC.

The chain links TRBV12-3 or TRBV12-4 to TRBJ2-5; TRBD2 matches at 9 bases. The end of the DNA aligns better with TRBJ2-7, so the J call may be wrong. CDR3 length: 16 residues. The CDR3 DNA sequence: TGTGCCAGCAGTTTACTAGCGGGGACCGCCGTGCACGAGCAGTACTTC. Its translation: CASSLLAGTAVHEQYF.

This clonotype was seen just once. The J gene is TRBJ2-6, the V gene TRBV3-1; D unclear. With 4 bases removed from V and 0 bases from J, the gap between germline ends came to 13 bases. Germline CDR1 and CDR2: LGHDT and YNNKEL (reference sequence). The CDR3 totals 17 residues. The CDR3 here is CASSLHRRNSGANVLTF. The CDR3, as DNA: TGTGCCAGCAGCCTCCATCGACGGAACTCTGGGGCCAACGTCCTGACTTTC.

This clonotype was counted between two and nine times. The rearrangement links TRBV5-4 to TRBJ2-1, with D unresolved. CDR3 length equals 15 residues. The V gene's germline CDR1 is SGHNT and CDR2 YYREEE (reference sequence). With 5 bases removed from V and 0 bases from J, the gap between germline ends came to 12 bases. The CDR3 protein is CASRLDSRSYNEQFF. The CDR3, as DNA: TGTGCCAGCAGGTTAGACTCGCGCTCCTACAATGAGCAGTTCTTC. The variable domain in full, completed from reference TRBV5-4 and TRBJ2-1, reads ETGVTQSPTHLIKTRGQQVTLRCSSQSGHNTVSWYQQALGQGPQFIFQYYREEENGRGNFPPRFSGLQFPNYSSELNVNALELDDSALYLCASRLDSRSYNEQFFGPGTRLTVL.